The 27 T cell receptor beta chains below come from one sample, sequenced in a study of beta chain features in type 1 diabetes. Expressed TCRB transcripts were sequenced, since all the RNA that had been isolated was reverse transcribed. The assay was immunoSEQ multiplex PCR, and TCRdb's table has in-frame clones only and misses some. The sample shows 640,000 or so clones, around an eighth of them seen only once. Overall study findings and caveats: Type 1 diabetes patients had TCRB CDR3s that were shorter (moderately but significantly so) in all four CD4+ subsets.

Their recognized antigens are unknown. The sample consisted of naive CD4+ T cells from blood. The receptors shown here come from a man aged 18 to 29 with type 1 diabetes.

This clone was picked up a small number of times. The chain is built from TRBV7-6 and TRBJ2-3; D gene ambiguous. V was trimmed by 7 bases and J by 0 bases, leaving 2 bases between them. Per the germline V gene, CDR1 is SGHVS and CDR2 is FNYEAQ. The CDR3 runs 11 residues. The CDR3 DNA is TGTGCCAGCACCAGCACAGATACGCAGTATTTT. Amino acid sequence: CASTSTDTQYF.

This clone was detected only a few times. The chain links TRBV30 to TRBJ1-6; D unclear. V lost 1 base, J lost 7 bases, and 5 bases lay in between. The CDR3 consists of 12 residues. The germline V gene encodes CDR1 GTSNPN and CDR2 SVGIG (reference sequence). Here the CDR3 reads CAWSGANSPLHF. CDR3 in DNA: TGTGCCTGGAGTGGGGCAAATTCACCCCTCCACTTT.

J is TRBJ2-7 and V is TRBV7-6; either TRBD1 or TRBD2 may fit D (5 bases each). The CDR3 runs 15 residues. The germline V gene has CDR1 SGHVS and CDR2 FNYEAQ. V lost 1 base, J lost 2 bases, and 12 bases lay in between. CDR3 in DNA: TGTGCCAGCAGCTTAGGGGCCGGGGACCCCTACGAGCAGTACTTC. Protein: CASSLGAGDPYEQYF.

In DNA form, the CDR3 reads TGTGCCAGCAGCGTAACAGGGGGTGAGTTGATTGAGCAGTTCTTC. Translating it yields CASSVTGGELIEQFF. The rearrangement links TRBV9 to TRBJ2-1, with 8 bases aligning to TRBD1. Germline CDR1 and CDR2: SGDLS and YYNGEE. V was pared by 1 base and J by 9 bases, with 9 bases of the junction left unmatched. This CDR3 region has 15 residues.

The CDR3, as DNA: TGTGCCAGCAGCCCAGAGGGACAGGGAAGAGCTAACTATGGCTACACCTTC. It specifies CASSPEGQGRANYGYTF. V and J are TRBV7-9 and TRBJ1-2, with 9 positions matching TRBD1. This CDR3 has 17 amino acids. Germline lookup yields CDR1 SEHNR and CDR2 FQNEAQ (reference sequence). Losses at the gene ends were 5 bases for V and 0 bases for J; bases not matched to a gene: 10.

This clone occurred a few times. The chain links TRBV4-1 to TRBJ2-1; 11 positions agree with TRBD2. V shed 2 bases and J 4 bases; nucleotides not matched to a gene: 4. CDR1 MGHRA and CDR2 YSYEKL come from the germline V gene. The CDR3 length is 16 residues. The CDR3 nucleotides read TGCGCCAGCAGCCAACCCGGGACTAGCGGATACAATGAGCAGTTCTTC. Translated, it gives CASSQPGTSGYNEQFF.

The genes are TRBV6-1 and TRBJ1-4, with D perhaps TRBD1 (5 bases). Germline V CDR1 and CDR2: MNHNS, SASEGT. This CDR3 contains 11 residues. Trimming removed 6 bases at V and 16 bases at J, with 15 bases between. The CDR3 DNA reads as TGTGCCAGCAGCAGAGGGACGGGGCGGTTTTTT. As protein: CASSRGTGRFF.

V gene TRBV19 combines with J gene TRBJ2-7; D is ambiguous. The CDR3 has 13 amino acids. CDR1 and CDR2 (germline): LNHDA, SQIVND (reference sequence). The ends were cut back, 0 bases at V and 12 bases at J, with 15 bases in the middle. The CDR3 sequence is CASSIDPGLGRYF. The CDR3 DNA reads TGTGCCAGTAGTATAGATCCTGGGCTCGGCCGGTACTTC.

The genes are TRBV2 and TRBJ2-4; D gene uncertain. The V end lost 6 bases, the J end lost 0 bases, and 6 bases lay between the germline ends. The CDR3 spans 13 residues. The germline V gene encodes CDR1 SNHLY and CDR2 FYNNEI. The CDR3 bases are TGTGCCAGCAGCCTCGAAGCCAAAAACATTCAGTACTTC. This sequence encodes CASSLEAKNIQYF.

The CDR3 loop is CASSQDKAGSQETQYF. The CDR3 coding sequence is TGCGCCAGCAGCCAAGATAAGGCAGGGTCACAAGAGACCCAGTACTTC. The chain employs TRBV4-1 and TRBJ2-5, with TRBD1 as a possible D gene (5 bases). Trimming removed 0 bases at V and 2 bases at J, with 13 bases between. Germline V gene sequence: CDR1 MGHRA, CDR2 YSYEKL. This CDR3 is 16 amino acids long.

In nucleotides, the CDR3 is TGTGCCTGGGCCCGCAGCCCCGTCCAGTACTATGGCTACACCTTC. This translates into CAWARSPVQYYGYTF. The chain links TRBV30 to TRBJ1-2; D gene unclear. Trimming pared 5 bases from V and 3 bases from J, leaving 19 bases between. CDR3 size: 15 residues. Germline CDR1 is GTSNPN and CDR2 is SVGIG (reference sequence).

In its sample, this clone was seen a few times. The gene calls are TRBV10-3 and TRBJ2-7; 13 bases are shared with TRBD2. The CDR3 is 16 residues long. Trimming at V came to 0 bases and at J to 2 bases, leaving 1 base not matched to a gene. Germline V gives CDR1 ENHRY, CDR2 SYGVKD. The CDR3 region has the DNA TGTGCCATCAGTGAGTCACTAGCGGGGGGGCCCTACGAGCAGTACTTC. Its protein product is CAISESLAGGPYEQYF.

The V call is TRBV30, the J call TRBJ1-4, with D hard to call. The CDR3 has 15 residues. Germline CDR1 reads GTSNPN; CDR2 reads SVGIG (reference sequence). Trimming left V 2 bases short and J 7 bases short, with 17 bases between. CDR3 sequence (DNA): TGTGCCTGGAGTCCCAAATCAACGACTGGTGAAAAACTGTTTTTT. Amino acid sequence: CAWSPKSTTGEKLFF.

V gene TRBV2 combines with J gene TRBJ1-2; D remains unclear. Trimming removed 2 bases at V and 4 bases at J, with 11 bases between. The CDR3 consists of 14 residues. Germline V lookup: CDR1 SNHLY, CDR2 FYNNEI. The CDR3: CASSEFTDRYGYTF. DNA of the CDR3: TGTGCCAGCAGTGAATTTACAGACCGCTATGGCTACACCTTC.

This clone was picked up a small number of times. V is TRBV7-8 and J is TRBJ2-3, with D perhaps being TRBD1 or TRBD2 (5 bases each). This CDR3 has 16 amino acids. Trimming removed 3 bases at V and 0 bases at J, with 13 bases between. CDR1 is SGHVS, CDR2 FQNEAQ, per germline. CDR3 residues: CASSLAGATSTDTQYF. The DNA of the CDR3 is TGTGCCAGCAGCTTGGCCGGGGCCACTAGCACAGATACGCAGTATTTT.

This clone was detected only a few times. The rearrangement joins TRBV18 to TRBJ1-5; possibly TRBD1 for D (6 bases). This CDR3 is 15 amino acids long. Between the trimmed V and J ends, which lost 3 bases and 3 bases, there was a span of 12 bases. Germline assignment: CDR1 KGHSH and CDR2 LQKENI. The CDR3 DNA is TGTGCCAGCTCACCTAATCAGGGGATCAATCAGCCCCAGCATTTT. Translating gives CASSPNQGINQPQHF.

This clone was counted only a few times. The sample carries other DNA sequences with the same CDR3. This chain links TRBV9 with TRBJ2-3; D is unresolved. Germline CDR1 and CDR2: SGDLS and YYNGEE. The CDR3 consists of 16 residues. The germline V and J ends were trimmed by 2 bases and 2 bases, with 15 bases remaining between them. The CDR3 loop is CASSVFTASPTDTQYF. CDR3 nucleotide sequence: TGTGCCAGCAGCGTTTTCACAGCGTCTCCCACAGATACGCAGTATTTT.

This clone has more than one count but fewer than ten. The V gene is TRBV28, the J gene TRBJ2-3; 14 bases are a match to TRBD2. The length of the CDR3 is 19 residues. V shed 4 bases and J 0 bases; nucleotides not matched to a gene: 9. Germline V gene data show CDR1 as MDHEN and CDR2 as SYDVKM. The CDR3 is CASSYLGLAGGPSTDTQYF. The CDR3 nucleotides are TGTGCCAGCAGTTACCTCGGACTAGCGGGGGGACCAAGCACAGATACGCAGTATTTT.

The CDR3 DNA is TGTGCCACCAGCGGACGACAGGCTGGTCAGCCCCAGCATTTT. This sequence encodes CATSGRQAGQPQHF. The rearrangement links TRBV15 to TRBJ1-5; the D gene is possibly TRBD1 (6 bases). V lost 5 bases and J lost 6, with 14 bases in between. Germline assignment: CDR1 LNHNV and CDR2 YYDKDF (reference sequence). This CDR3 is built from 14 residues.

The chain employs TRBV30 and TRBJ2-1; weak D call: TRBD1 (6 bases). The CDR3 loop spans 15 amino acids. V was trimmed by 5 bases and J by 3 bases, leaving 17 bases between them. Germline loops: CDR1 GTSNPN, CDR2 SVGIG (reference sequence). CDR3 residues: CAWCIDGGGYNEQFF. The CDR3 DNA follows: TGTGCCTGGTGCATAGATGGGGGCGGCTACAATGAGCAGTTCTTC.

This clone appeared a few times. The chain has TRBV6-5 and TRBJ2-7; 7 bases line up with TRBD1. The V gene's germline CDR1 is MNHEY and CDR2 SVGAGI. V trimming: 8 bases; J trimming: 6 bases; junction bases outside the gene matches: 10. The CDR3 is made up of 13 amino acids. The CDR3 region is CASQYRGSREQYF. The CDR3 region has the DNA TGTGCCAGCCAATACAGGGGTTCGCGCGAGCAGTACTTC.

This clone occurred a few times. This chain joins TRBV5-6 and TRBJ1-1; D ambiguous. CDR3 size: 12 residues. Germline lookup yields CDR1 SGHDT and CDR2 YYEEEE. Trimming took 1 base from V and 3 from J, leaving 4 bases between them. Written as DNA, the CDR3 is TGTGCCAGCAGCTTGCCGGACACTGAAGCTTTCTTT. Encoded protein: CASSLPDTEAFF.

The genes are TRBV10-3 and TRBJ2-5; D might be TRBD1 (7 bases). V dropped 1 base and J dropped 1 base, with 16 bases sitting between them. CDR3 length: 17 amino acids. Germline V gene data show CDR1 as ENHRY and CDR2 as SYGVKD. The CDR3: CAISEYAGQTTQETQYF. The CDR3 DNA sequence: TGTGCCATCAGTGAGTACGCGGGACAGACAACCCAAGAGACCCAGTACTTC.

This clone was seen a handful of times. This rearrangement joins TRBV6-1 to TRBJ2-5; D remains ambiguous. Germline lookup yields CDR1 MNHNS and CDR2 SASEGT. Trimming took off 5 bases at V and 5 bases at J, with 3 bases between the two ends. The CDR3 is made up of 10 amino acids. The CDR3 here is CASSWETQYF. The DNA for the CDR3 is TGTGCCAGCAGTTGGGAGACCCAGTACTTC.

V is TRBV7-3 and J is TRBJ2-5; no clear D. Germline V gives CDR1 SGHTA, CDR2 FQGTGA. This CDR3 has 13 amino acids. Trimming cost V 2 bases and J 3 bases, with 7 bases left between them. CDR3 DNA sequence: TGTGCCAGCAGCTTATTGCTAGAAGAGACCCAGTACTTC. This sequence encodes CASSLLLEETQYF.

The genes are TRBV7-7 and TRBJ2-2; possibly TRBD1 for D (6 bases). The CDR3 spans 14 residues. From germline, CDR1 is SSHAT and CDR2 FNYEAQ (reference sequence). For the CDR3, the DNA is TGTGCTACCTCCGGGACAATAAACACCGGGGAGCTGTTTTTT. Residues: CATSGTINTGELFF.

V usage is TRBV19 and J usage is TRBJ1-1, with D possibly TRBD1 on 6 matching bases. Per germline, CDR1 LNHDA and CDR2 SQIVND (reference sequence). The CDR3 is 13 amino acids. V lost 6 bases, J lost 1 base, and 9 bases lay in between. The CDR3, as DNA: TGTGCCAGTAGCCCGACAGGGAACACTGAAGCTTTCTTT. Translated: CASSPTGNTEAFF.